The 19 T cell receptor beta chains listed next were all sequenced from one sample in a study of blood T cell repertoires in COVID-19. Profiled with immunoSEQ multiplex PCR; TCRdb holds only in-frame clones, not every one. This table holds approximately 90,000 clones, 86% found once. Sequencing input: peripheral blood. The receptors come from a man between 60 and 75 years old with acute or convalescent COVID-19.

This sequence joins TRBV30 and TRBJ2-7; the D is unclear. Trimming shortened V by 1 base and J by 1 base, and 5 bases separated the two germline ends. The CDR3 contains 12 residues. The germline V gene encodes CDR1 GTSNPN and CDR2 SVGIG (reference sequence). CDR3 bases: TGTGCCTGGAGTGAACATTCCTACGAGCAGTACTTC. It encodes CAWSEHSYEQYF. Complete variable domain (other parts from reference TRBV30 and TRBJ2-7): SQTIHQWPATLVQPVGSPLSLECTVEGTSNPNLYWYRQAAGRGLQLLFYSVGIGQISSEVPQNLSASRPQDRQFILSSKKLLLSDSGFYLCAWSEHSYEQYFGPGTRLTVT.

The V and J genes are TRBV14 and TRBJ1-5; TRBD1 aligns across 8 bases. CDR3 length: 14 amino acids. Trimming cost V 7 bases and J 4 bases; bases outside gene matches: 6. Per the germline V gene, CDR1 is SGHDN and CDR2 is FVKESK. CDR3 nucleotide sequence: TGTGCCAGCAACCCAACAGGGGGAAATCAGCCCCAGCATTTT. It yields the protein CASNPTGGNQPQHF.

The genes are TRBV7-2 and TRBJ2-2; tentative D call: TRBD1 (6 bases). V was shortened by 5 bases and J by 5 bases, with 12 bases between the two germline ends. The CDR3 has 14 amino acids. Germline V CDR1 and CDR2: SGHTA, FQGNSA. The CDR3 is CASSQTTGTGELFF. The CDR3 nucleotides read TGTGCCAGCAGCCAAACTACAGGGACCGGGGAGCTGTTTTTT.

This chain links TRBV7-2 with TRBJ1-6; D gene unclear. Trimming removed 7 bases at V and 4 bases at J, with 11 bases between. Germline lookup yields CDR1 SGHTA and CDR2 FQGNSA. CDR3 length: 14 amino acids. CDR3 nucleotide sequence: TGTGCCAGCATCAGAGCCGGGTATAATTCACCCCTCCACTTT. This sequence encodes CASIRAGYNSPLHF.

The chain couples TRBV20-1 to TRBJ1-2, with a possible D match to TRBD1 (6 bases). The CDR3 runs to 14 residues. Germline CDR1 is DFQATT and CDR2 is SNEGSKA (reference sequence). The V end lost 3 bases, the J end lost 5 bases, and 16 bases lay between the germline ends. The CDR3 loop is CSASPENTGYGYTF. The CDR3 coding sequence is TGCAGTGCTAGTCCCGAAAATACAGGGTATGGCTACACCTTC.

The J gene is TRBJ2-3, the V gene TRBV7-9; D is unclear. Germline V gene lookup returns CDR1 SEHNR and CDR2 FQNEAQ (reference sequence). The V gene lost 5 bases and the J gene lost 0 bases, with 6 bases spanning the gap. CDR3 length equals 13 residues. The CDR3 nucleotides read TGTGCCAGCAGCCGACTTAGCACAGATACGCAGTATTTT. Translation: CASSRLSTDTQYF.

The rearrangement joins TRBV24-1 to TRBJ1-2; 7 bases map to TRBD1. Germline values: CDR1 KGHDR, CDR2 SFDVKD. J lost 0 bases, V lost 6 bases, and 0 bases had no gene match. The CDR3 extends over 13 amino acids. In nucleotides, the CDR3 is TGTGCCACCAGTCAGGGGGCTAACTATGGCTACACCTTC. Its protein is CATSQGANYGYTF.

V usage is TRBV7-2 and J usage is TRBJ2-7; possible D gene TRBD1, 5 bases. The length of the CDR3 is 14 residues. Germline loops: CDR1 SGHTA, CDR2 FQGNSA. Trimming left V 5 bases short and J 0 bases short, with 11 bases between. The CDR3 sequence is CASSDSQSSYEQYF. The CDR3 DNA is TGTGCCAGCAGCGACAGCCAGAGCTCCTACGAGCAGTACTTC. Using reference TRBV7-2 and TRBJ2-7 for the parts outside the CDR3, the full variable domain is GAGVSQSPSNKVTEKGKDVELRCDPISGHTALYWYRQSLGQGLEFLIYFQGNSAPDKSGLPSDRFSAERTGGSVSTLTIQRTQQEDSAVYLCASSDSQSSYEQYFGPGTRLTVT.

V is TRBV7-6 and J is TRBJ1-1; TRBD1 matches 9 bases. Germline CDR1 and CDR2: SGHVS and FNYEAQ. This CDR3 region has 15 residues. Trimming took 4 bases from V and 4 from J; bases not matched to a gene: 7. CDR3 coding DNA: TGTGCCAGCAGCTACCTGACAGGGGGGACCACTGAAGCTTTCTTT. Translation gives CASSYLTGGTTEAFF.

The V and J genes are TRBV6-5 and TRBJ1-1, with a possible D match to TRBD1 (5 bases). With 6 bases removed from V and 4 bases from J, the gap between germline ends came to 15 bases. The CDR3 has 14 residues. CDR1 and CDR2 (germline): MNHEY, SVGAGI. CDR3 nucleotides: TGTGCCAGCAGCCCCCCAGGGAGGACCACTGAAGCTTTCTTT. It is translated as CASSPPGRTTEAFF.

The CDR3 is CASSIDQTGTQYF. CDR3 nucleotide sequence: TGTGCCAGTAGTATAGATCAAACGGGGACCCAGTACTTC. The gene calls are TRBV19 and TRBJ2-5; no clear D. The germline gives CDR1 LNHDA, CDR2 SQIVND (reference sequence). The CDR3 loop spans 13 amino acids. The V gene lost 0 bases and the J gene lost 7 bases, with 9 bases spanning the gap.

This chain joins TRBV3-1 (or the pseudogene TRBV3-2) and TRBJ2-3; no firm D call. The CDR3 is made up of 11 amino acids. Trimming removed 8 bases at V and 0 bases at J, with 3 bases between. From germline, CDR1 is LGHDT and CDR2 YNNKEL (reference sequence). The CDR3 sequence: CASRSTDTQYF. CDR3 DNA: TGTGCCAGCCGGAGCACAGATACGCAGTATTTT.

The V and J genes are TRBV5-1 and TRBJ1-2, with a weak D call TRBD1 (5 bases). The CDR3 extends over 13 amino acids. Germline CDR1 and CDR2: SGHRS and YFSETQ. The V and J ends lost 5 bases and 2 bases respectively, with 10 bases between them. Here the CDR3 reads CASREAGNYGYTF. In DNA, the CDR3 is TGCGCCAGCAGAGAAGCAGGGAACTATGGCTACACCTTC. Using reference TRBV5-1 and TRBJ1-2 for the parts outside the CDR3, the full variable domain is KAGVTQTPRYLIKTRGQQVTLSCSPISGHRSVSWYQQTPGQGLQFLFEYFSETQRNKGNFPGRFSGRQFSNSRSEMNVSTLELGDSALYLCASREAGNYGYTFGSGTRLTVV.

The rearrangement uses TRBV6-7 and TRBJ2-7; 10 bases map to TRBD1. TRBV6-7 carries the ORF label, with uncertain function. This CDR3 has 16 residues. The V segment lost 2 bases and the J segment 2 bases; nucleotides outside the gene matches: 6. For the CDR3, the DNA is TGTGCCAGCAGTTACGCCGGGACAGGGGCCCCCTACGAGCAGTACTTC. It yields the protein CASSYAGTGAPYEQYF.

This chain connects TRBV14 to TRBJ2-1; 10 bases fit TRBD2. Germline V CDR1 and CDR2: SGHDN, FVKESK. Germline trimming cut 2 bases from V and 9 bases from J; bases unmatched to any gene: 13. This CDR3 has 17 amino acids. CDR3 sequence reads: CASSQTGRLAGEPEQFF. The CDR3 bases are TGTGCCAGCAGCCAAACAGGGAGGCTAGCGGGAGAACCTGAGCAGTTCTTC.

Here the CDR3 DNA reads TGTGCCAGCAGCCGGACACAGATGACATACAATGAGCAGTTCTTC. Its protein product is CASSRTQMTYNEQFF. The chain recombines TRBV7-2 with TRBJ2-1; tentative D call: TRBD1 (5 bases). Germline assignment: CDR1 SGHTA and CDR2 FQGNSA. This CDR3 has 15 amino acids. V dropped 5 bases and J dropped 4 bases, with 15 bases sitting between them.

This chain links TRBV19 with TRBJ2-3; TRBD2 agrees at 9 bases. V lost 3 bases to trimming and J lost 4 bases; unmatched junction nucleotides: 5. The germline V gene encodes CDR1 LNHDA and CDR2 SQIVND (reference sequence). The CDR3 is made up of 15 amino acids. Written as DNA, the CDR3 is TGTGCCAGTAGTATCAGCGGGAGGTTAGCAGATACGCAGTATTTT. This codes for CASSISGRLADTQYF.

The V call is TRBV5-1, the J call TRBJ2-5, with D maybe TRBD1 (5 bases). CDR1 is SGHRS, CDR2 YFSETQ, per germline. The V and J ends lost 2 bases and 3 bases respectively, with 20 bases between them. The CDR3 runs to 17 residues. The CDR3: CASSLSSVGRSEETQYF. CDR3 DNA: TGCGCCAGCAGCTTAAGTAGTGTGGGGCGATCTGAAGAGACCCAGTACTTC. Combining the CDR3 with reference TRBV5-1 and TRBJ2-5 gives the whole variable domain KAGVTQTPRYLIKTRGQQVTLSCSPISGHRSVSWYQQTPGQGLQFLFEYFSETQRNKGNFPGRFSGRQFSNSRSEMNVSTLELGDSALYLCASSLSSVGRSEETQYFGPGTRLLVL.

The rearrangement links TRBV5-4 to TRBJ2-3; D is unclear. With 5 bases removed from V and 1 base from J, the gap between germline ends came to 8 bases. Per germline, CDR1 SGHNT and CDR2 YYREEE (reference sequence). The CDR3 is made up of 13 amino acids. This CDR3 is CASRVVGTDTQYF. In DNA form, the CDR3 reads TGTGCCAGCAGGGTCGTAGGCACAGATACGCAGTATTTT.